These T cell receptor beta chains were read from a single sample in a study of regulatory T cells in long-lasting Graves disease. In TCRdb, the multiplex PCR reads were re-called with MiXCR into one record per CDR3 protein. The table includes hundreds of thousands of distinct CDR3 sequences, 13% detected once. The data were also submitted as part of a second study, on T cells in Graves' hyperthyroidism and ophthalmopathy.

The sequenced sample was peripheral blood mononuclear cells (PBMCs), obtained at new diagnosis, from a patient treated with antithyroid drugs. All receptors derive from a man aged 25 to 40 with Graves disease. Each CDR3 is given with its conserved first and last residue. A D gene is named only where the DNA matches it firmly. A row's size may be missing; if present it is once, few, many or a size class.

D gene	clone size	J gene	V gene	CDR3 protein	CDR3 DNA
NA	NA	TRBJ2-6	TRBV9	CASSARVSVAGANVLTF	TGTGCCAGCAGCGCCAGGGTCTCAGTTGCTGGGGCCAACGTCCTGACTTTC
TRBD1	many	TRBJ2-5	TRBV20-1	CSARDGRTGDGETQYF	TGCAGTGCTAGAGATGGTAGGACAGGGGATGGAGAGACCCAGTACTTC
NA	once	TRBJ2-6	TRBV4-1	CASSQEGAGANVLTF	TGCGCCAGCAGCCAAGAGGGTGCGGGGGCCAACGTCCTGACTTTC
NA	many	TRBJ2-3	TRBV12-3/TRBV12-4	CASSLADGGTDTQYF	TGTGCCAGCAGTTTAGCGGACGGGGGCACAGATACGCAGTATTTT
TRBD2	many	TRBJ2-2	TRBV7-2	CASSLAAGVVVGELFF	TGTGCCAGCAGCTTAGCTGCGGGAGTGGTAGTCGGGGAGCTGTTTTTT
TRBD2	few	TRBJ2-7	TRBV30	CAWTGLARPYEQYF	TGTGCCTGGACTGGACTAGCGAGACCATACGAGCAGTACTTC
NA	few	TRBJ2-1	TRBV12-3/TRBV12-4	CASSLDGGFYNEQFF	TGTGCCAGCAGTTTAGATGGCGGCTTCTACAATGAGCAGTTCTTC
NA	many	TRBJ2-1	TRBV14	CASSQAGAYNEQFF	TGTGCCAGCAGCCAAGCCGGGGCTTACAATGAGCAGTTCTTC
TRBD2	many	TRBJ2-3	TRBV11-2	CASSLDLGGRTDTQYF	TGTGCCAGCAGCTTAGATCTGGGCGGGAGAACAGATACGCAGTATTTT
NA	many	TRBJ1-1	TRBV2	CASHRALNTEAFF	TGTGCCAGTCACCGGGCCTTGAACACTGAAGCTTTCTTT
NA	NA	TRBJ1-1	TRBV19	CASSMGGEMNTEAFF	TGTGCCAGTAGTATGGGAGGGGAAATGAACACTGAAGCTTTCTTT
NA	many	TRBJ2-1	TRBV27	CASRRWDPSSYNEQFF	TGTGCCAGCAGGAGATGGGACCCGAGCTCCTACAATGAGCAGTTCTTC
TRBD2	NA	TRBJ2-2	TRBV24-1	CAIAGTSPNTGELFF	TGTGCCATCGCCGGGACTAGCCCGAACACCGGGGAGCTGTTTTTT